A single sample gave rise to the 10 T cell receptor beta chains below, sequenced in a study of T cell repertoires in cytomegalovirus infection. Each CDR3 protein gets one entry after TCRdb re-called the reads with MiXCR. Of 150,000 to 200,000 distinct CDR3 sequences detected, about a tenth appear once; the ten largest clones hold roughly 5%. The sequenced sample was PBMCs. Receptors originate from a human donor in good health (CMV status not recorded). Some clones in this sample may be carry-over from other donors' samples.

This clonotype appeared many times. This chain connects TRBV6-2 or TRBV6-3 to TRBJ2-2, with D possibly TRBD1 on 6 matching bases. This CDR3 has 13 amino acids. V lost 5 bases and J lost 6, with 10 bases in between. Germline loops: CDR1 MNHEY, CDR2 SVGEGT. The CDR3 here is CASSRQGSGELFF. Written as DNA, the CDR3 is TGTGCCAGCAGTCGCCAGGGGTCCGGGGAGCTGTTTTTT.

The CDR3 region has the DNA TGCAGTGCTAATGGGGTCAGCCAGCCCCAGCATTTT. Protein sequence: CSANGVSQPQHF. V usage is TRBV20-1 and J usage is TRBJ1-5; no clear D. From germline, CDR1 is DFQATT and CDR2 SNEGSKA (reference sequence). The CDR3 has 12 amino acids. Trimming stripped 4 bases from V and 7 bases from J, with 11 bases between.

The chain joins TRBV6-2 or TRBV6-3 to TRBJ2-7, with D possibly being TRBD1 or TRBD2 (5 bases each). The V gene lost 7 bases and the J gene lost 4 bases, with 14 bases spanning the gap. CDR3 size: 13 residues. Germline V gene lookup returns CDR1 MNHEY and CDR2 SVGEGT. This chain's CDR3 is CASTGPPGYEQYF. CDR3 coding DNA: TGTGCCAGCACGGGACCACCGGGGTACGAGCAGTACTTC.

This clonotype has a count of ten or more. The CDR3 DNA reads as TGTGCCAGTAGTACCCATCGGGACTATTCGATTTACAATGAGCAGTTCTTC. Translating it yields CASSTHRDYSIYNEQFF. The chain combines TRBV19 with TRBJ2-1; 7 positions agree with TRBD2. The V gene end was trimmed by 4 bases and the J gene end by 4 bases; junction bases not matched to a gene: 13. This CDR3 contains 17 residues. In germline, CDR1 is LNHDA, CDR2 SQIVND (reference sequence).

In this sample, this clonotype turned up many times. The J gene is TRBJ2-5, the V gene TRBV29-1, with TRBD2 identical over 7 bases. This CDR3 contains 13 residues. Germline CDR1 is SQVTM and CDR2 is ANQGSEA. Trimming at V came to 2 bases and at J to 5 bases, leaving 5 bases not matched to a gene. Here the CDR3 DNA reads TGCAGCGTTGAAATAATTAGCGGGGAGACCCAGTACTTC. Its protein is CSVEIISGETQYF. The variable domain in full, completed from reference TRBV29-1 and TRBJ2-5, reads SAVISQKPSRDICQRGTSLTIQCQVDSQVTMMFWYRQQPGQSLTLIATANQGSEATYESGFVIDKFPISRPNLTFSTLTVSNMSPEDSSIYLCSVEIISGETQYFGPGTRLLVL.

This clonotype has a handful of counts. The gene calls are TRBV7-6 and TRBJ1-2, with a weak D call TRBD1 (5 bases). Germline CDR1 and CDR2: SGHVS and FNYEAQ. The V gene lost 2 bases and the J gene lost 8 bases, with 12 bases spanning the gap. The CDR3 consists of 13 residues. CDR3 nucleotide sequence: TGTGCCAGCAGCTTAAATCTAGGGGACGGCTACACCTTC. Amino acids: CASSLNLGDGYTF.

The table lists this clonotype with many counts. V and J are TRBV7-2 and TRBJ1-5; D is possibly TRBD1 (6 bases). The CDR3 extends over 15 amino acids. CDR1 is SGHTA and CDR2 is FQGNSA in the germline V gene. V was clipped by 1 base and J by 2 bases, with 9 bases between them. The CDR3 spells CASSLGRGGNQPQHF. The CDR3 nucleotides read TGTGCCAGCAGCTTAGGCAGGGGAGGCAATCAGCCCCAGCATTTT.

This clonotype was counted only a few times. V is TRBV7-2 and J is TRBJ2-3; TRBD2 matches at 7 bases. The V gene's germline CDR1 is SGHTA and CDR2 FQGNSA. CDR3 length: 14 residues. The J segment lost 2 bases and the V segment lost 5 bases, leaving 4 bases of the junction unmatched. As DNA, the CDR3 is TGTGCCAGCAGCCGAAAGCGGGACACAGATACGCAGTATTTT. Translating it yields CASSRKRDTDTQYF.

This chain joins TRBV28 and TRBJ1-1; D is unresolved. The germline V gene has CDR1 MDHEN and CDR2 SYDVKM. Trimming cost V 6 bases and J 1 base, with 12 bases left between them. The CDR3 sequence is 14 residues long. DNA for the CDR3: TGTGCCAGCAGCCTCTGGGCGGCGAACACTGAAGCTTTCTTT. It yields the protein CASSLWAANTEAFF.

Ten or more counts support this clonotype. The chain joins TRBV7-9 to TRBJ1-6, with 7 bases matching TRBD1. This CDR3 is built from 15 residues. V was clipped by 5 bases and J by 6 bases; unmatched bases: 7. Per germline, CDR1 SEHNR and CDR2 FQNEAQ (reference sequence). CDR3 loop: CASSTETGPNSPLHF. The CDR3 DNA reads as TGTGCCAGCAGCACAGAGACAGGGCCTAATTCACCCCTCCACTTT.